These T cell receptor beta chains were read from a single sample in a study of blood T cell repertoires in COVID-19. Clones were read by immunoSEQ multiplex PCR, and TCRdb kept only the in-frame ones, dropping some. The table shows about 100,000 clones, with about 89% occurring only once. Sequences were obtained from peripheral blood. These receptor sequences come from a man between 60 and 75 years old with acute or convalescent COVID-19. Both conserved end residues are part of each CDR3. Fields, in order: D gene, J gene, clone size, V gene, CDR3 length, CDR3 protein, CDR3 DNA. The D gene is left open where the match is weak. Clone size is not always given. Where it is, it says once, few, many or a class for expanded clones.

d_gene: TRBD1
j_gene: TRBJ1-5
abundance: NA
v_gene: TRBV5-4
len: 14
CDR3aa: CASSSGGGNQPQHF
CDR3nt: TGTGCCAGCAGCTCAGGGGGCGGAAATCAGCCCCAGCATTTT

d_gene: TRBD1
j_gene: TRBJ2-1
abundance: NA
v_gene: TRBV6-5
len: 15
CDR3aa: CASRPDRVAYNEQFF
CDR3nt: TGTGCCAGCAGACCTGACAGGGTGGCTTACAATGAGCAGTTCTTC

d_gene: NA
j_gene: TRBJ1-2
abundance: NA
v_gene: TRBV27
len: 14
CDR3aa: CASSLSRNGYGYTF
CDR3nt: TGTGCCAGCAGTTTGTCGAGAAACGGCTATGGCTACACCTTC

d_gene: NA
j_gene: TRBJ1-1
abundance: once
v_gene: TRBV9
len: 14
CDR3aa: CASSAQPVNTEAFF
CDR3nt: TGTGCCAGCAGCGCACAGCCCGTGAACACTGAAGCTTTCTTT

d_gene: TRBD1
j_gene: TRBJ1-5
abundance: once
v_gene: TRBV19
len: 16
CDR3aa: CASSRENRGGNQPQHF
CDR3nt: TGTGCCAGTAGTAGAGAGAACAGGGGGGGCAATCAGCCCCAGCATTTT

d_gene: NA
j_gene: TRBJ1-1
abundance: NA
v_gene: TRBV14
len: 12
CDR3aa: CASSQEAFEAFF
CDR3nt: TGTGCCAGCAGCCAAGAAGCTTTTGAAGCTTTCTTT

d_gene: TRBD1
j_gene: TRBJ2-2
abundance: NA
v_gene: TRBV19
len: 16
CDR3aa: CASSRGTGGAVGELFF
CDR3nt: TGTGCCAGTAGTAGGGGGACAGGGGGCGCGGTCGGGGAGCTGTTTTTT

d_gene: TRBD1
j_gene: TRBJ1-2
abundance: NA
v_gene: TRBV25-1
len: 15
CDR3aa: CASSDPGTGNYGYTF
CDR3nt: TGTGCCAGCAGTGACCCCGGGACAGGGAACTATGGCTACACCTTC

d_gene: TRBD1
j_gene: TRBJ1-4
abundance: NA
v_gene: TRBV11-2
len: 17
CDR3aa: CASSSSRDSGSGEKLFF
CDR3nt: TGTGCCAGCAGCTCAAGCCGGGACAGCGGTTCTGGAGAAAAACTGTTTTTT

d_gene: TRBD2
j_gene: TRBJ2-1
abundance: NA
v_gene: TRBV19
len: 17
CDR3aa: CASSREIAGAYHNEQFF
CDR3nt: TGTGCCAGTAGTAGGGAAATAGCGGGAGCATACCACAATGAGCAGTTCTTC

d_gene: NA
j_gene: TRBJ2-3
abundance: few
v_gene: TRBV30
len: 13
CDR3aa: CAWSRLGSDTQYF
CDR3nt: TGTGCCTGGAGTAGGTTGGGCAGCGATACGCAGTATTTT

d_gene: NA
j_gene: TRBJ1-1
abundance: NA
v_gene: TRBV19
len: 14
CDR3aa: CASSSLSWSTEAFF
CDR3nt: TGTGCCAGTAGCTCACTATCGTGGAGCACTGAAGCTTTCTTT

d_gene: NA
j_gene: TRBJ1-6
abundance: NA
v_gene: TRBV12-3/TRBV12-4
len: 13
CDR3aa: CASRPNRASPLHF
CDR3nt: TGTGCCAGCAGGCCTAACAGGGCTTCACCCCTCCACTTT

d_gene: TRBD1
j_gene: TRBJ2-3
abundance: NA
v_gene: TRBV7-6
len: 15
CDR3aa: CASSAGTGVTDTQYF
CDR3nt: TGTGCCAGCAGCGCAGGGACAGGAGTGACAGATACGCAGTATTTT

d_gene: NA
j_gene: TRBJ1-6
abundance: NA
v_gene: TRBV6-1
len: 14
CDR3aa: CASSEQRSNSPLHF
CDR3nt: TGTGCCAGCAGTGAACAACGGAGTAATTCACCCCTCCACTTT

d_gene: TRBD1
j_gene: TRBJ1-3
abundance: NA
v_gene: TRBV30
len: 14
CDR3aa: CACLGGRGQYTIYF
CDR3nt: TGTGCCTGCCTTGGGGGCAGGGGGCAATACACCATATATTTT

d_gene: TRBD1
j_gene: TRBJ1-2
abundance: once
v_gene: TRBV27
len: 14
CDR3aa: CASSKHRDRDGYTF
CDR3nt: TGTGCCAGCAGTAAACACCGGGACAGGGACGGCTACACCTTC

d_gene: TRBD2
j_gene: TRBJ2-7
abundance: NA
v_gene: TRBV20-1
len: 15
CDR3aa: CSASTAGTSAGEQYF
CDR3nt: TGCAGTGCCAGTACAGCCGGGACTAGCGCAGGCGAGCAGTACTTC

d_gene: NA
j_gene: TRBJ1-1
abundance: few
v_gene: TRBV19
len: 13
CDR3aa: CATAGRRNTEAFF
CDR3nt: TGTGCCACCGCGGGACGACGGAACACTGAAGCTTTCTTT

d_gene: NA
j_gene: TRBJ1-1
abundance: NA
v_gene: TRBV15
len: 12
CDR3aa: CATSRDRGTAFF
CDR3nt: TGTGCCACCAGCAGAGATCGGGGGACAGCTTTCTTT

d_gene: TRBD2
j_gene: TRBJ2-7
abundance: NA
v_gene: TRBV10-3
len: 11
CDR3aa: CAIRAGGEQYF
CDR3nt: TGTGCCATCAGGGCGGGAGGCGAGCAGTACTTC

d_gene: TRBD2
j_gene: TRBJ2-1
abundance: NA
v_gene: TRBV5-1
len: 14
CDR3aa: CASSLLAGSDEQFF
CDR3nt: TGCGCCAGCAGCTTGTTAGCGGGAAGTGATGAGCAGTTCTTC

d_gene: TRBD1
j_gene: TRBJ1-1
abundance: NA
v_gene: TRBV7-2
len: 17
CDR3aa: CASSLVALGQLNTEAFF
CDR3nt: TGTGCCAGCAGCTTAGTGGCTTTGGGACAGCTGAACACTGAAGCTTTCTTT

d_gene: NA
j_gene: TRBJ2-2
abundance: NA
v_gene: TRBV28
len: 15
CDR3aa: CASSLRDIPTGELFF
CDR3nt: TGTGCCAGCAGTTTACGGGACATACCCACCGGGGAGCTGTTTTTT

d_gene: TRBD1
j_gene: TRBJ1-3
abundance: NA
v_gene: TRBV7-2
len: 15
CDR3aa: CASSWTGNLGNTIYF
CDR3nt: TGTGCCAGCAGCTGGACAGGGAATCTTGGAAACACCATATATTTT

d_gene: TRBD2
j_gene: TRBJ2-5
abundance: NA
v_gene: TRBV5-1
len: 21
CDR3aa: CATGLFGRGGLAARRGETQYF
CDR3nt: TGCGCCACCGGTTTATTCGGGCGGGGGGGACTAGCGGCCCGAAGGGGAGAGACCCAGTACTTC

d_gene: NA
j_gene: TRBJ2-7
abundance: NA
v_gene: TRBV7-9
len: 15
CDR3aa: CASSPSRATSYEQYF
CDR3nt: TGTGCCAGCAGCCCTTCCAGGGCAACATCCTACGAGCAGTACTTC

d_gene: NA
j_gene: TRBJ2-2
abundance: once
v_gene: TRBV25-1
len: 18
CDR3aa: CASSEYPPDITNTGELFF
CDR3nt: TGTGCCAGCAGTGAATACCCCCCGGACATAACGAACACCGGGGAGCTGTTTTTT

d_gene: TRBD2
j_gene: TRBJ2-1
abundance: NA
v_gene: TRBV3-1/TRBV3-2
len: 14
CDR3aa: CASSQEGGGREQFF
CDR3nt: TGTGCCAGCAGCCAAGAGGGAGGCGGGAGGGAGCAGTTCTTC

d_gene: TRBD1
j_gene: TRBJ2-7
abundance: few
v_gene: TRBV19
len: 19
CDR3aa: CASTPNQPEGQVQGDEQYF
CDR3nt: TGTGCCAGTACCCCGAACCAACCCGAAGGACAGGTTCAGGGAGACGAGCAGTACTTC

d_gene: TRBD1
j_gene: TRBJ2-7
abundance: NA
v_gene: TRBV28
len: 16
CDR3aa: CASRKRRTGESYEQYF
CDR3nt: TGTGCCAGCAGAAAGAGACGGACAGGGGAAAGCTACGAGCAGTACTTC

d_gene: NA
j_gene: TRBJ1-5
abundance: NA
v_gene: TRBV18
len: 14
CDR3aa: CASSPAGGHQPQHF
CDR3nt: TGTGCCAGCTCACCCGCCGGGGGGCATCAGCCCCAGCATTTT

d_gene: NA
j_gene: TRBJ1-6
abundance: NA
v_gene: TRBV27
len: 14
CDR3aa: CASSFRGLGSPLHF
CDR3nt: TGTGCCAGCAGTTTTAGGGGGTTGGGTTCACCCCTCCACTTT

d_gene: TRBD1
j_gene: TRBJ2-2
abundance: NA
v_gene: TRBV18
len: 16
CDR3aa: CASSPYRGSSTGELFF
CDR3nt: TGTGCCAGCTCCCCCTACAGGGGGTCGAGCACCGGGGAGCTGTTTTTT

d_gene: NA
j_gene: TRBJ1-1
abundance: NA
v_gene: TRBV7-2
len: 14
CDR3aa: CASSHGGPGAEAFF
CDR3nt: TGTGCCAGCAGTCATGGGGGCCCTGGGGCTGAAGCTTTCTTT

d_gene: NA
j_gene: TRBJ1-2
abundance: NA
v_gene: TRBV4-1
len: 15
CDR3aa: CASSQVGGQNYGYTF
CDR3nt: TGCGCCAGCAGCCAAGTCGGCGGACAGAACTATGGCTACACCTTC

d_gene: TRBD2
j_gene: TRBJ2-6
abundance: NA
v_gene: TRBV7-9
len: 18
CDR3aa: CASSLGGRGSSGANVLTF
CDR3nt: TGTGCCAGCAGCTTAGGCGGGAGAGGATCCTCTGGGGCCAACGTCCTGACTTTC

d_gene: TRBD1
j_gene: TRBJ2-1
abundance: NA
v_gene: TRBV19
len: 15
CDR3aa: CASSTRTGPGDEQFF
CDR3nt: TGTGCCAGTAGTACTCGGACAGGGCCGGGCGATGAGCAGTTCTTC

d_gene: NA
j_gene: TRBJ1-5
abundance: once
v_gene: TRBV2
len: 15
CDR3aa: CASSVFGSSNQPQHF
CDR3nt: TGTGCCAGCAGTGTTTTTGGGAGTAGCAATCAGCCCCAGCATTTT

d_gene: NA
j_gene: TRBJ2-3
abundance: NA
v_gene: TRBV12-3/TRBV12-4
len: 12
CDR3aa: CASTYSTDTQYF
CDR3nt: TGTGCCAGCACCTATAGCACAGATACGCAGTATTTT

d_gene: NA
j_gene: TRBJ2-4
abundance: NA
v_gene: TRBV5-4
len: 15
CDR3aa: CASSNGGRSRDIQYF
CDR3nt: TGTGCCAGCAGCAACGGGGGGCGCTCTAGGGACATTCAGTACTTC